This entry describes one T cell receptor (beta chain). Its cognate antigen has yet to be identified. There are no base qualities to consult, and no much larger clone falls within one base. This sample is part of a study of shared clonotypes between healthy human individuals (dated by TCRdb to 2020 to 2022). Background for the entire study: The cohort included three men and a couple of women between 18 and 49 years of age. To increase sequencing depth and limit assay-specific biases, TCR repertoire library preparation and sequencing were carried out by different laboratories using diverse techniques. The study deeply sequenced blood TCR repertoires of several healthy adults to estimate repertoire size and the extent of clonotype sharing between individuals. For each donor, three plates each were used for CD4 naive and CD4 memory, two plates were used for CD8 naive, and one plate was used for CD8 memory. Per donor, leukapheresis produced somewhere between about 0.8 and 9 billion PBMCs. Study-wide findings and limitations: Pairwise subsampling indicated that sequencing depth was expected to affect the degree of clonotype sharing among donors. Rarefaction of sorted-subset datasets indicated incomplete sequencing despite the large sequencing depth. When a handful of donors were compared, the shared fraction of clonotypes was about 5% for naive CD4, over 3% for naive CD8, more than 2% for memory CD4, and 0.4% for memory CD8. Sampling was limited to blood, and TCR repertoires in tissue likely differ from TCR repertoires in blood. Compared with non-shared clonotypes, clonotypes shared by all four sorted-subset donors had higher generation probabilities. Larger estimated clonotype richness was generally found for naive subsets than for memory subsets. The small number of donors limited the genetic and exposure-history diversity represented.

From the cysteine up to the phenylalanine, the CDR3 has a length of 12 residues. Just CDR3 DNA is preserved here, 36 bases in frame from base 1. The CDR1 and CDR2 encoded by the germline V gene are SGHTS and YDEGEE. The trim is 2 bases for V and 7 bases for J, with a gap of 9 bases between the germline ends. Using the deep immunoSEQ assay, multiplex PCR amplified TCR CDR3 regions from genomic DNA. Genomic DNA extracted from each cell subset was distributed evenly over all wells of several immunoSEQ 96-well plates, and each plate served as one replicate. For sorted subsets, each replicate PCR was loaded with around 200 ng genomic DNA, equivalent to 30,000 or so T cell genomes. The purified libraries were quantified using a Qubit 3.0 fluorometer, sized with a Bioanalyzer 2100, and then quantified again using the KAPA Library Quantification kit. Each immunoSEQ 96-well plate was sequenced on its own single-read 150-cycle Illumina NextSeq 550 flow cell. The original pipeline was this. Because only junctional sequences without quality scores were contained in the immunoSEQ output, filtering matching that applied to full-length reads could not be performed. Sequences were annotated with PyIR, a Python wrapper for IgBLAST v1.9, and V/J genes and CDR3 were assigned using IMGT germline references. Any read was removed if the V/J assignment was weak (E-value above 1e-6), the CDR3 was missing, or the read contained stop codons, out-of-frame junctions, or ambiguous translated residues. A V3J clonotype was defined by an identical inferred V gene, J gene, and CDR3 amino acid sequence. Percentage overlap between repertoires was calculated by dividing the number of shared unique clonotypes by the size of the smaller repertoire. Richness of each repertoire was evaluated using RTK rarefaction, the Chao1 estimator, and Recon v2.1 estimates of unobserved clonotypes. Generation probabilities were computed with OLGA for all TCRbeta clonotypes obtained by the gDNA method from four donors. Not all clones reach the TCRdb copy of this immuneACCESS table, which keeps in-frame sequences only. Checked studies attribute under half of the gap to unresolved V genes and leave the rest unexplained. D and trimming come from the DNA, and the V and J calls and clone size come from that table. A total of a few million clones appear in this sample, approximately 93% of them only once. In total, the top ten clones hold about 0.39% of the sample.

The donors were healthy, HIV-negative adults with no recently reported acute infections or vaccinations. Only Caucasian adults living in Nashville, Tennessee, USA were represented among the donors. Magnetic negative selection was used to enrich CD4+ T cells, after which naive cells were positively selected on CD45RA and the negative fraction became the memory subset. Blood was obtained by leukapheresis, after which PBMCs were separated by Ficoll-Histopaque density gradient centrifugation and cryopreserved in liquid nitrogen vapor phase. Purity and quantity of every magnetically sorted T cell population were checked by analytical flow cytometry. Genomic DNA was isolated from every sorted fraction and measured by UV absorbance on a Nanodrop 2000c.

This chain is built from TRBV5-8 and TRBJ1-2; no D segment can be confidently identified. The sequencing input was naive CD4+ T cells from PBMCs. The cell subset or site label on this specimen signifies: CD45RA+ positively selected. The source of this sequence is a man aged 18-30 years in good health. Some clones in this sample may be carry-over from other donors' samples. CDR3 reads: CASSFQQVGYTF. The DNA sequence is TGTGCCAGCAGCTTTCAACAAGTTGGCTACACCTTC.